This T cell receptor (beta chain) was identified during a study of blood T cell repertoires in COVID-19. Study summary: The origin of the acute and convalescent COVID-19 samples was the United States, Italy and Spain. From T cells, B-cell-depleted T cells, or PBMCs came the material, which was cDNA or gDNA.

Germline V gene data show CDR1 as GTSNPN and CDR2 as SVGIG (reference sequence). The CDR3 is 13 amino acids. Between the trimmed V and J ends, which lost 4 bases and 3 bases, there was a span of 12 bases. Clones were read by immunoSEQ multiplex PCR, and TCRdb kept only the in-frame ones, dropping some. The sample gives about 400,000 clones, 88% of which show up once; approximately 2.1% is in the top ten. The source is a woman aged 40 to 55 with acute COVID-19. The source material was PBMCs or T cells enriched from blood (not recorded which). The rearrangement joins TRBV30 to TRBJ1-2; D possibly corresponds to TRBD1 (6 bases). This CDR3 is CAWNLGGDYGYTF. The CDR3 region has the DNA TGTGCCTGGAACCTAGGGGGGGACTATGGCTACACCTTC.